This TCR beta chain was identified in a study of pediatric ulcerative colitis (dated by TCRdb to between 2018 and 2021). Turning to the overall study: More than 5 ulcerative colitis patients had pancolitis and two had left-sided colitis, with histology consistent with ulcerative colitis in all. Under 10 newly diagnosed, treatment-naive pediatric ulcerative colitis patients and a handful of non-IBD control children each provided paired blood and rectal samples. By Pediatric Ulcerative Colitis Activity Index, mild disease was classified in a couple of patients, moderate disease in four and acute severe colitis in three.

Before the diagnostic colonoscopy, none of the ulcerative colitis patients had been given any immunosuppressive medication. A blood sample was obtained concurrently with the colonoscopy. The Wizard kit (Promega) was used to extract genomic DNA from the blood and intestinal samples. V loses 2 bases, J loses 2 bases, and the germline ends lie 14 bases apart. Sequences SGHDT (CDR1) and YYEEEE (CDR2) are obtained from the germline V gene. The CDR3, cysteine through phenylalanine, is 15 amino acids long. Here the CDR3 DNA is all that survives: 45 bases in frame from base 1. Rearranged CDR3 beta regions were amplified from genomic DNA with multiplex V and J primers using the immunoSEQ TRB Survey service. Survey-level sequencing depth of up to 500,000 reads per sample was used to keep depth equal across samples. Libraries were purified, pooled and sequenced on Illumina technology. On the study's bioinformatics: immunoSEQ online tools were used for productive clonality, sample overlap, pairwise scatters, CDR3 beta length, V/D/J gene usage and productiveness. Calculated diversity was defined as the number of unique rearrangements divided by total templates times 100, and Shannon and Simpson indices were additionally computed. Principal component analysis used the R prcomp function and ggbiplot package on Z-score normalized data. Morisita's index was used to quantify blood-rectal clonal overlap within each subject. In TCRdb, the immuneACCESS table is reduced to in-frame sequences with V and J assigned. These tables do not hold every clone; where another copy was compared, an unresolved V gene accounts for under half, and the others remain unexplained. V and J calls and clone size are copied from that table; D and trimming were computed from the DNA. This sample gives about 64,000 clones in total; roughly 90% of them show up just once. The top ten constitute around 3.3% of the sample.

Findings and caveats that apply to the study as a whole: For technical reasons, substantially fewer templates were yielded by the blood samples of two patients, and these blood samples were excluded from blood-rectal overlap analysis. Compared with controls, ulcerative colitis patients showed significantly higher autologous blood-rectal clonal overlap, a finding that suggests increased T cell trafficking to inflamed tissue. Features of the rectal repertoire distinguished controls, mild-moderate colitis patients and acute severe colitis patients, and in acute severe colitis, rectal diversity was reduced because of clonal expansions. Because the repertoires came from total lymphocyte DNA, rare subsets such as regulatory T cells may have patterns that are not reflected. The healthy control group was small, consisting of only a handful of individuals. Two rectal CDR3 clonotypes were present in all ulcerative colitis patients and in none of the controls.

Comments on this clone: It has no known antigen specificity. Base qualities were left out, and no much larger clone turns up one base away.

The sequence was obtained from a boy aged 5 to 17 with severe ulcerative colitis. Sequenced material: blood. Rearrangement joined TRBV5-6 to TRBJ2-7; 6 matching bases give a weak D call of TRBD1. The CDR3 in this case is CASSLIQGRTYEQYF. The DNA reads as follows: TGTGCCAGCAGCTTAATCCAGGGGCGTACCTACGAGCAGTACTTC. Outside the CDR3, residues come from the reference TRBV5-6 and TRBJ2-7 proteins, so the full variable domain is: DAGVTQSPTHLIKTRGQQVTLRCSPKSGHDTVSWYQQALGQGPQFIFQYYEEEERQRGNFPDRFSGHQFPNYSSELNVNALLLGDSALYLCASSLIQGRTYEQYFGPGTRLTVT.